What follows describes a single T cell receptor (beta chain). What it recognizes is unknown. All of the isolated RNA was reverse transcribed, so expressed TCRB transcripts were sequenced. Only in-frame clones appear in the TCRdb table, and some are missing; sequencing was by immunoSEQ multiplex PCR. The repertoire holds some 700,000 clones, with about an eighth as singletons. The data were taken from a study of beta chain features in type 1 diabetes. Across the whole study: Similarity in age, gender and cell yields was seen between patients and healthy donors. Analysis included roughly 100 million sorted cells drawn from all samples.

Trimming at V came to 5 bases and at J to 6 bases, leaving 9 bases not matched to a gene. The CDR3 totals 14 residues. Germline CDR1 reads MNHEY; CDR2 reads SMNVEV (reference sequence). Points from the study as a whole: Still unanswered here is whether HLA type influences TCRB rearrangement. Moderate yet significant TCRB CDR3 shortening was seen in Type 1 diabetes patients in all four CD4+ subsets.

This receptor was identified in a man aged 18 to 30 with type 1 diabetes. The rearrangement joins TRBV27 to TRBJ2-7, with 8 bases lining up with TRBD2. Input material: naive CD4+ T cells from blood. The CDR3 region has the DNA TGTGCCAGCAGTCTCCAACCGCGGGGGGTCGAGCAGTACTTC. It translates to CASSLQPRGVEQYF.